The 23 T cell receptor beta chains in this list originate from one sample, sequenced in a study of T cells after yellow fever vaccination. TCRdb passed the 5' RACE reads through MiXCR, listing each CDR3 protein once. The data contain some 290,000 distinct CDR3 sequences, over 8.5% of them seen just once; the ten biggest clones take up about 3%. Sample: CD4+ T cells sorted from PBMCs, taken 45 days after the yellow fever booster vaccination. These receptors were taken from a man between 18 and 35 years old who received the YFV17D yellow fever vaccine.

This sequence joins TRBV30 and TRBJ2-1, with TRBD2 matching 8 bases. V lost 3 bases and J lost 11; bases outside the gene matches: 9. The CDR3 totals 13 residues. Germline values: CDR1 GTSNPN, CDR2 SVGIG (reference sequence). CDR3 loop: CAWSHSGGVKQFF. The DNA for the CDR3 is TGTGCCTGGAGCCATTCGGGGGGGGTAAAGCAGTTCTTC.

The chain links TRBV23-1 to TRBJ2-2, with TRBD2 matching over 9 bases. TRBV23-1 is noted as an ORF with a role that remains uncertain. The CDR3 length is 18 residues. J lost 0 bases, V lost 0 bases, and 5 bases had no gene match. The chain's CDR3 is CASSQSVAGASNTGELFF. CDR3 DNA sequence: TGCGCCAGCAGTCAATCTGTAGCGGGGGCCTCGAACACCGGGGAGCTGTTTTTT.

As for this clonotype: One end of the junction does not line up with germline, which may come from a read error. The CDR3 loop is CASSKQELTGELFF. CDR3 DNA sequence: TGTGCTAGCAGCAAACAGGAACTCACCGGGGAGCTGTTTTTT. This chain links TRBV7-7 with TRBJ2-2; TRBD1 is a possible D gene (5 bases). The CDR3 is 14 residues long. Germline V gene sequence: CDR1 SSHAT, CDR2 FNYEAQ (reference sequence).

The chain employs TRBV29-1 and TRBJ2-2; the D call may be TRBD1 or TRBD2 (6 bases each). CDR3 length: 14 residues. The germline gives CDR1 SQVTM, CDR2 ANQGSEA. The V gene lost 3 bases and the J gene lost 5 bases, with 13 bases spanning the gap. The CDR3 DNA sequence: TGCAGCGTTGAGAGGGGGGCCGGAACCGGGGAGCTGTTTTTT. Amino acid sequence: CSVERGAGTGELFF.

The chain couples TRBV2 to TRBJ1-5; 7 bases fit TRBD1. The CDR3 contains 14 residues. V shed 6 bases and J 1 base; nucleotides not matched to a gene: 3. Germline V gives CDR1 SNHLY, CDR2 FYNNEI. Here the CDR3 reads CASSRDRSNQPQHF. The CDR3 region has the DNA TGTGCCAGCAGCAGGGACAGAAGCAATCAGCCCCAGCATTTT. The entire variable domain, with the rest obtained from reference TRBV2 and TRBJ1-5, is as follows: EPEVTQTPSHQVTQMGQEVILRCVPISNHLYFYWYRQILGQKVEFLVSFYNNEISEKSEIFDDQFSVERPDGSNFTLKIRSTKLEDSAMYFCASSRDRSNQPQHFGDGTRLSIL.

The genes are TRBV6-2 or TRBV6-3 and TRBJ1-1, with D possibly being TRBD1 (6 bases). Trimming left V 5 bases short and J 4 bases short, with 17 bases between. The CDR3 totals 15 residues. Germline CDR1 MNHEY, CDR2 SVGEGT. The CDR3 here is CASSRRQRGATEAFF. In DNA form, the CDR3 reads TGTGCCAGCAGTCGTAGACAACGGGGGGCCACTGAAGCTTTCTTT.

This chain uses TRBV5-4 with TRBJ1-2; the D is unclear. Deletions cut 4 bases from V and 3 bases from J, with 13 bases between. CDR3 length: 14 amino acids. CDR1 and CDR2 (germline): SGHNT, YYREEE (reference sequence). The CDR3 DNA is TGTGCCAGCAGCATAGAGACGGGAGACTATGGCTACACCTTC. This translates into CASSIETGDYGYTF.

This clonotype was detected a few times. The rearrangement joins TRBV2 to TRBJ2-7; D is uncertain. Germline-derived CDR1 and CDR2 are SNHLY and FYNNEI. CDR3 length equals 11 residues. Deletions cut 7 bases from V and 3 bases from J, with 7 bases between. CDR3: CASTNGYEQYF. Written as DNA, the CDR3 is TGTGCCAGCACTAACGGCTACGAGCAGTACTTC.

The chain is built from TRBV6-5 and TRBJ2-3; D is possibly TRBD1 (6 bases). V was shortened by 2 bases and J by 4 bases, with 10 bases between the two germline ends. Germline CDR1 MNHEY, CDR2 SVGAGI. The CDR3 covers 14 residues. The CDR3 loop reads CASSYGGHADTQYF. The DNA of the CDR3 is TGTGCCAGCAGTTACGGGGGCCATGCAGATACGCAGTATTTT.

The CDR3 region has the DNA TGTGCCAGCAGTTACAGGGGTTCACCCCTCCACTTT. Residues: CASSYRGSPLHF. J is TRBJ1-6 and V is TRBV27; 7 bases map to TRBD1. V lost 4 bases to trimming and J lost 9 bases; unmatched junction nucleotides: 0. The CDR3 is made up of 12 amino acids. Per germline, CDR1 MNHEY and CDR2 SMNVEV (reference sequence).

The CDR3: CASSESLGTGLSYGYTF. The CDR3 DNA reads TGTGCCAGCAGTGAGTCCCTTGGGACAGGCTTATCCTATGGCTACACCTTC. This rearrangement joins TRBV6-1 to TRBJ1-2; 8 nucleotides match TRBD1. CDR3 length: 17 residues. V gave up 3 bases and J gave up 4 bases; unmatched junction bases: 13. Germline CDR1 and CDR2: MNHNS and SASEGT.

This chain connects TRBV11-1 to TRBJ2-6; D ambiguous. Germline assignment: CDR1 SGHAT and CDR2 FQDESV (reference sequence). This CDR3 is 15 amino acids long. The ends were cut back, 5 bases at V and 5 bases at J, with 13 bases in the middle. The chain's CDR3 is CASSQGRLWANVLTF. The CDR3 bases are TGTGCCAGCAGCCAAGGCAGACTCTGGGCCAACGTCCTGACTTTC.

The chain carries TRBV20-1 and TRBJ1-2; D is perhaps TRBD1 (5 bases). Between the trimmed V and J ends, which lost 3 bases and 4 bases, there was a span of 15 bases. Germline assignment: CDR1 DFQATT and CDR2 SNEGSKA (reference sequence). The CDR3 length is 14 residues. Here the CDR3 reads CSASGWGAGYGYTF. CDR3 nucleotide sequence: TGCAGTGCTAGTGGGTGGGGCGCAGGCTATGGCTACACCTTC.

V is TRBV5-6 and J is TRBJ1-4; 7 bases align to TRBD1. Germline V gene sequence: CDR1 SGHDT, CDR2 YYEEEE. The CDR3 is 15 amino acids. V lost 5 bases, J lost 0 bases, and 4 bases stayed unmatched. The CDR3 reads CASSSGTATNEKLFF. CDR3 DNA: TGTGCCAGCAGTTCCGGGACAGCAACTAATGAAAAACTGTTTTTT. The complete variable domain, with remaining parts taken from reference TRBV5-6 and TRBJ1-4, reads DAGVTQSPTHLIKTRGQQVTLRCSPKSGHDTVSWYQQALGQGPQFIFQYYEEEERQRGNFPDRFSGHQFPNYSSELNVNALLLGDSALYLCASSSGTATNEKLFFGSGTQLSVL.

The CDR3 sequence is CASSPTGDRSGNTIYF. The CDR3 DNA is TGTGCCAGCTCACCAACGGGGGACCGCTCTGGAAACACCATATATTTT. The gene calls are TRBV18 and TRBJ1-3, with a tentative D call TRBD1 (5 bases). Germline V gene data show CDR1 as KGHSH and CDR2 as LQKENI. Trimming cost V 2 bases and J 0 bases, with 11 bases left between them. The CDR3 has 16 residues.

The chain recombines TRBV20-1 with TRBJ2-5, with 9 bases lining up with TRBD2. This CDR3 is 12 amino acids long. The germline CDR1 and CDR2 sequences are DFQATT and SNEGSKA (reference sequence). The V segment lost 5 bases and the J segment 4 bases; nucleotides outside the gene matches: 2. For the CDR3, the DNA is TGCAGTGCTCGGACTAGCGTAGAGACCCAGTACTTC. This sequence encodes CSARTSVETQYF.

This clonotype was counted a few times. The gene calls are TRBV5-4 and TRBJ2-1, with D possibly TRBD2 on 6 matching bases. From germline, CDR1 is SGHNT and CDR2 YYREEE (reference sequence). V was cut by 4 bases and J by 0 bases, with 17 bases left in between. This CDR3 is built from 17 residues. The CDR3 nucleotides read TGTGCCAGCAGCCGTGGCATAGCGACTAGCTCCTACAATGAGCAGTTCTTC. Translating it yields CASSRGIATSSYNEQFF. Looking up the rest from reference TRBV5-4 and TRBJ2-1 gives the full variable domain: ETGVTQSPTHLIKTRGQQVTLRCSSQSGHNTVSWYQQALGQGPQFIFQYYREEENGRGNFPPRFSGLQFPNYSSELNVNALELDDSALYLCASSRGIATSSYNEQFFGPGTRLTVL.

At least ten counts were recorded for this clonotype. The chain uses TRBV6-1 and TRBJ1-2, with D possibly matching TRBD1 (6 bases). The V end was cut by 4 bases, the J end by 0 bases, with 12 bases between. CDR1 and CDR2 (germline): MNHNS, SASEGT. This CDR3 region has 15 residues. The CDR3 nucleotides read TGTGCCAGCAGTGTCAGGACAGCGTCTAACTATGGCTACACCTTC. Protein product: CASSVRTASNYGYTF.

This clonotype has more than one count but fewer than ten. The conserved phenylalanine or tryptophan normally closing the CDR3 is absent here, so this likely arose from a read error. The limits of the CDR3 on the DNA are not certain, so only TCRdb's listed CDR3 is given. V gene TRBV3-1 combines with J gene TRBJ2-7; the table names TRBD1, a call not compared with the DNA. Per the germline V gene, CDR1 is LGHDT and CDR2 is YNNKEL (reference sequence). Ends included, the CDR3 has 13 residues. Here the CDR3 reads CASSQDRQGSVII.

This clonotype was detected ten times or more. The DNA of the CDR3 is TGCGCCAGCAATGATAGACCGGAGGAGACCCAGTACTTC. This translates into CASNDRPEETQYF. This chain joins TRBV5-1 and TRBJ2-5; no clear D. Germline V lookup: CDR1 SGHRS, CDR2 YFSETQ. This CDR3 comprises 13 residues. Trimming shortened V by 6 bases and J by 5 bases, and 14 bases separated the two germline ends.

The chain recombines TRBV5-1 with TRBJ1-5, with a weak D call TRBD1 (5 bases). Trimming took off 4 bases at V and 5 bases at J, with 13 bases between the two ends. The CDR3 length is 14 residues. The germline gives CDR1 SGHRS, CDR2 YFSETQ. Here the CDR3 reads CASSSTGGDQPQHF. The DNA for the CDR3 is TGCGCCAGCAGCAGTACTGGGGGTGATCAGCCCCAGCATTTT.

This chain joins TRBV7-3 and TRBJ2-1, with D possibly being TRBD1 (6 bases). CDR1 and CDR2 (germline): SGHTA, FQGTGA. CDR3 length equals 15 residues. V was trimmed by 2 bases and J by 0 bases, leaving 8 bases between them. CDR3 protein: CASSLGQNSYNEQFF. Here the CDR3 DNA reads TGTGCCAGCAGCTTAGGACAGAACTCCTACAATGAGCAGTTCTTC.

The CDR3 DNA reads TGTGCCAGCAGTTTGCCGACAGCTATCATATATTTT. Residues: CASSLPTAIIYF. The chain carries TRBV12-3 or TRBV12-4 and TRBJ1-3; D may be TRBD1 (5 bases). V dropped 3 bases and J dropped 12 bases, with 12 bases sitting between them. This CDR3 region has 12 residues.